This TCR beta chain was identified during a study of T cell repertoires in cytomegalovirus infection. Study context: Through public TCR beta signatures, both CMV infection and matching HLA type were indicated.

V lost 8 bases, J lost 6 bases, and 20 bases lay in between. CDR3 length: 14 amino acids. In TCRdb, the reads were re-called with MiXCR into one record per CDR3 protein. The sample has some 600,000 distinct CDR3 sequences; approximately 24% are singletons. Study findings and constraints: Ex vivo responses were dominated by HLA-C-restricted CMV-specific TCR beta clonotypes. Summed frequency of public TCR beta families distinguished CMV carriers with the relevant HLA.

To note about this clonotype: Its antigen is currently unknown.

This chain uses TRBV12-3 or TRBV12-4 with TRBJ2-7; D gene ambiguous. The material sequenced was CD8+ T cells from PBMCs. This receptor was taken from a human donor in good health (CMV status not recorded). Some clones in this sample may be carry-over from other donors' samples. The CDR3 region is CASEGRANRGEQYF. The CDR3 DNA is TGTGCCAGCGAAGGTCGGGCCAATAGAGGCGAGCAGTACTTC.